The 10 T cell receptor beta chains presented below share a single source sample, sequenced in a study of T cell responses to AZD1222 COVID-19 vaccine. Generated by immunoSEQ multiplex PCR, the TCRdb table keeps only in-frame clones and is missing some. In the table there are 150,000 to 200,000 clones, just over 90% of which are singletons. The source was peripheral blood, collected on day 0 of AZD1222 vaccination. The source of these receptors is an adult in good health.

In DNA, the CDR3 is TGTGCCAGCAGCCGAGGGTTGGACAGGGGGTTGAGTGGCTACACCTTC. This translates into CASSRGLDRGLSGYTF. V gene TRBV5-6 combines with J gene TRBJ1-2; 10 bases align to TRBD1. J lost 7 bases, V lost 4 bases, and 13 bases had no gene match. This CDR3 is built from 16 residues. Germline-derived CDR1 and CDR2 are SGHDT and YYEEEE.

This clone has just one count. CDR3: CASSPGTSGSYEQFF. The CDR3 DNA reads TGTGCCAGTAGTCCTGGGACTAGCGGGAGCTATGAGCAGTTCTTC. The genes are TRBV19 and TRBJ2-1, with 14 bases aligning to TRBD2. V was pared by 5 bases and J by 8 bases, with 5 bases of the junction left unmatched. This CDR3 spans 15 amino acids. Per germline, CDR1 LNHDA and CDR2 SQIVND (reference sequence).

This clone is a singleton in its sample. V is TRBV29-1 and J is TRBJ1-2; 7 bases are shared with TRBD1. J was trimmed by 1 base and V by 6 bases; bases with no gene match: 8. The CDR3 is made up of 14 amino acids. Germline V CDR1 and CDR2: SQVTM, ANQGSEA. CDR3 sequence reads: CSVASGQSNYGYTF. DNA for the CDR3: TGCAGCGTCGCATCGGGACAGAGTAACTATGGCTACACCTTC.

This clone was seen just once. The genes are TRBV23-1 and TRBJ2-7, with 10 bases matching TRBD1. TRBV23-1 qualifies as an ORF whose function is uncertain. The CDR3 loop spans 18 amino acids. V was pared by 0 bases and J by 1 base, with 9 bases of the junction left unmatched. This chain's CDR3 is CASSQSSGTGEGSYEQYF. The CDR3 DNA sequence: TGCGCCAGCAGTCAATCTTCAGGGACAGGGGAGGGGTCCTACGAGCAGTACTTC.

This chain links TRBV9 with TRBJ2-7; 7 bases agree with TRBD2. The length of the CDR3 is 15 residues. Germline V gives CDR1 SGDLS, CDR2 YYNGEE. The V gene end was trimmed by 0 bases and the J gene end by 4 bases; junction bases not matched to a gene: 7. In DNA form, the CDR3 reads TGTGCCAGCAGCGTAGCGGCGGGAGCTTTTTACGAGCAGTACTTC. It specifies CASSVAAGAFYEQYF.

The rearrangement uses TRBV19 and TRBJ1-2; 9 bases agree with TRBD1. Germline V gives CDR1 LNHDA, CDR2 SQIVND (reference sequence). The CDR3 spans 13 residues. The J segment lost 5 bases and the V segment lost 9 bases, leaving 7 bases of the junction unmatched. The CDR3 DNA follows: TGTGCCAGCTCACAGGGGGCAAGATATGGCTACACCTTC. This gives the protein CASSQGARYGYTF.

The rearrangement joins TRBV9 to TRBJ2-7, with a possible D match to TRBD2 (5 bases). The V end was cut by 3 bases, the J end by 0 bases, with 10 bases between. Germline V lookup: CDR1 SGDLS, CDR2 YYNGEE. CDR3 length: 14 residues. This chain's CDR3 is CASSGRLNSYEQYF. The DNA of the CDR3 is TGTGCCAGCAGCGGGAGGCTTAACTCCTACGAGCAGTACTTC.

V is TRBV6-4 and J is TRBJ2-1, with D perhaps assigned TRBD1 or TRBD2 (5 bases each). The germline gives CDR1 MRHNA, CDR2 SNTAGT. V lost 3 bases and J lost 8, with 17 bases in between. CDR3 length: 15 residues. The CDR3 loop is CASSETEAEGHEQFF. The DNA of the CDR3 is TGTGCCAGCAGTGAGACGGAAGCAGAGGGACATGAGCAGTTCTTC.

In its sample, this clone was seen once. The chain has TRBV2 and TRBJ2-4; D gene ambiguous. The CDR3 consists of 15 residues. V was clipped by 7 bases and J by 5 bases, with 18 bases between them. Germline CDR1 is SNHLY and CDR2 is FYNNEI. CDR3 sequence: CASKRSPENENIQYF. DNA of the CDR3: TGTGCCAGCAAGCGTAGTCCAGAGAACGAAAACATTCAGTACTTC.

This clone was observed a single time. The CDR3 sequence: CASSIGVPNYGYTF. The CDR3 coding sequence is TGTGCCAGTAGTATCGGAGTTCCTAACTATGGCTACACCTTC. This chain connects TRBV19 to TRBJ1-2; no clear D gene. The CDR3 sequence is 14 residues long. The germline gives CDR1 LNHDA, CDR2 SQIVND (reference sequence). The ends were cut back, 3 bases at V and 0 bases at J, with 8 bases in the middle.